Following are 26 T cell receptor beta chains from one sample sequenced in a study of T-cell memory formation after mild COVID-19. MiXCR, applied by TCRdb to the 5' RACE reads, yields one record per CDR3 protein. The repertoire includes some 330,000 distinct CDR3 sequences, under 25% of them detected once, and roughly an eighth sits in the top ten. Material: PBMCs or a T cell subset sorted from them (not recorded which). These receptors originate from an adult woman who had mild COVID-19 (a few samples of this study predate the infection). Cell type and time point are not known.

This clonotype has more than one count but fewer than ten. The chain uses TRBV6-5 and TRBJ2-4, with TRBD1 identical over 8 bases. The CDR3 has 17 residues. Germline V gene lookup returns CDR1 MNHEY and CDR2 SVGAGI. V lost 6 bases to trimming and J lost 0 bases; unmatched junction nucleotides: 10. CDR3: CASSVGQGRLAKNIQYF. The DNA for the CDR3 is TGTGCCAGCAGCGTCGGACAGGGCAGACTAGCCAAAAACATTCAGTACTTC.

This clonotype was seen repeatedly, ten times or more. The V call is TRBV5-6, the J call TRBJ2-1; 7 nucleotides match TRBD2. V lost 3 bases, J lost 5 bases, and 8 bases stayed unmatched. The germline gives CDR1 SGHDT, CDR2 YYEEEE. The CDR3 loop spans 15 amino acids. The CDR3 here is CASSSRLARDNEQFF. DNA of the CDR3: TGTGCCAGCAGCTCCAGACTAGCCCGGGACAATGAGCAGTTCTTC.

The rearrangement links TRBV6-1 to TRBJ2-7; D tentatively fits TRBD1 or TRBD2 (6 bases each). CDR3 length: 14 residues. In germline, CDR1 is MNHNS, CDR2 SASEGT. The V and J ends lost 4 bases and 5 bases respectively, with 15 bases between them. CDR3 nucleotides: TGTGCCAGCAGTGTACTAGAGGGGGGCCACGAGCAGTACTTC. As protein: CASSVLEGGHEQYF.

The table lists this clonotype with a count of one. V is TRBV4-1 and J is TRBJ2-7, with TRBD1 matching 7 bases. V was clipped by 4 bases and J by 3 bases; unmatched bases: 9. The CDR3 runs to 15 residues. Germline V gene sequence: CDR1 MGHRA, CDR2 YSYEKL. The CDR3 protein is CASSPTGISNYEQYF. The CDR3 DNA reads TGCGCCAGCAGCCCGACAGGGATAAGCAACTACGAGCAGTACTTC.

This clonotype has at least ten counts. The chain is built from TRBV5-1 and TRBJ2-4; maybe TRBD2 (6 bases). This CDR3 region has 12 residues. CDR1 and CDR2 (germline): SGHRS, YFSETQ. With 5 bases removed from V and 7 bases from J, the gap between germline ends came to 10 bases. CDR3 loop: CASSDSGNIQYF. CDR3 sequence (DNA): TGCGCCAGCAGTGATAGCGGTAACATTCAGTACTTC.

This clonotype was recorded at least ten times. The chain carries TRBV29-1 and TRBJ1-1, with unresolved D. V was shortened by 6 bases and J by 1 base, with 6 bases between the two germline ends. The germline CDR1 and CDR2 sequences are SQVTM and ANQGSEA. This CDR3 has 11 amino acids. The DNA for the CDR3 is TGCAGCGTCGAGGGGAACACTGAAGCTTTCTTT. Protein sequence: CSVEGNTEAFF. The whole variable domain, remainder taken from reference TRBV29-1 and TRBJ1-1, is SAVISQKPSRDICQRGTSLTIQCQVDSQVTMMFWYRQQPGQSLTLIATANQGSEATYESGFVIDKFPISRPNLTFSTLTVSNMSPEDSSIYLCSVEGNTEAFFGQGTRLTVV.

The V gene is TRBV5-1, the J gene TRBJ2-7, with unresolved D. This CDR3 contains 14 residues. Per the germline V gene, CDR1 is SGHRS and CDR2 is YFSETQ. Trimming pared 0 bases from V and 1 base from J, leaving 8 bases between. The CDR3 loop reads CASSLDRESYEQYF. The CDR3 nucleotides are TGCGCCAGCAGCTTGGACAGAGAGTCCTACGAGCAGTACTTC.

The chain uses TRBV29-1 and TRBJ1-1; tentatively, D is TRBD1 (5 bases). This CDR3 is 13 amino acids long. The V gene lost 3 bases and the J gene lost 4 bases, with 12 bases spanning the gap. In germline, CDR1 is SQVTM, CDR2 ANQGSEA. CDR3 coding DNA: TGCAGCGTTGATAAGCGGGGGGGCACTGAAGCTTTCTTT. Protein product: CSVDKRGGTEAFF.

The table lists this clonotype with a few counts. The chain has TRBV12-3 or TRBV12-4 and TRBJ2-1, with 8 bases that match TRBD2. V shed 1 base and J 13 bases; nucleotides not matched to a gene: 9. CDR3 length: 14 amino acids. As DNA, the CDR3 is TGTGCCAGCAGTTTAGAGTCCGGGAGGGCCCCCCAGTTCTTC. Encoded protein: CASSLESGRAPQFF.

The chain has TRBV12-3 or TRBV12-4 and TRBJ2-5; D ambiguous. CDR3 length: 12 amino acids. The V end was cut by 9 bases, the J end by 5 bases, with 13 bases between. CDR3 in DNA: TGTGCCAGAGGCCGGGTTGAGGAGACCCAGTACTTC. It is translated as CARGRVEETQYF.

In its sample, this clonotype was seen a few times. V and J are TRBV9 and TRBJ1-4; TRBD1 matches at 9 bases. Unmatched junction bases numbered 8, after V lost 0 bases and J lost 8 bases. The CDR3 is 16 amino acids. Per germline, CDR1 SGDLS and CDR2 YYNGEE. In nucleotides, the CDR3 is TGTGCCAGCAGCGTAGAGGGGACAGGGAATGAAGAAAAACTGTTTTTT. It yields the protein CASSVEGTGNEEKLFF.

This chain links TRBV5-1 with TRBJ2-3; D possibly corresponds to TRBD1 (5 bases). Germline lookup yields CDR1 SGHRS and CDR2 YFSETQ. The CDR3 loop spans 15 amino acids. V shed 4 bases and J shed 4 bases, with 16 bases lying between them. DNA of the CDR3: TGCGCCAGCAGCCTTACGGACATATTGTCAGATACGCAGTATTTT. Translation gives CASSLTDILSDTQYF.

This clonotype was picked up one time. The J gene is TRBJ2-7, the V gene TRBV6-5; maybe TRBD2 (5 bases). This CDR3 is 13 amino acids long. V dropped 6 bases and J dropped 3 bases, with 12 bases sitting between them. CDR1 and CDR2 from the germline V gene are MNHEY and SVGAGI. This CDR3 is CASRTPGSYEQYF. CDR3 nucleotide sequence: TGTGCCAGCAGAACCCCGGGAAGCTACGAGCAGTACTTC.

The chain links TRBV19 to TRBJ2-3; a weak D match, TRBD1 (5 bases). Per germline, CDR1 LNHDA and CDR2 SQIVND (reference sequence). V lost 3 bases, J lost 1 base, and 14 bases lay in between. This CDR3 contains 16 residues. CDR3 sequence: CASSMAGMVGTDTQYF. The CDR3 DNA follows: TGTGCCAGTAGTATGGCAGGGATGGTTGGCACAGATACGCAGTATTTT.

The chain has TRBV4-1 and TRBJ2-3, with D uncertain. Germline lookup yields CDR1 MGHRA and CDR2 YSYEKL. V was trimmed by 4 bases and J by 3 bases, leaving 11 bases between them. The CDR3 spans 14 residues. The DNA of the CDR3 is TGCGCCAGCAGCCCCCGGCCGCAAACAGATACGCAGTATTTT. It encodes CASSPRPQTDTQYF.

The chain joins TRBV15 to TRBJ2-1; 8 bases agree with TRBD1. V lost 1 base to trimming and J lost 4 bases; unmatched junction nucleotides: 9. The CDR3 has 17 residues. Germline CDR1 reads LNHNV; CDR2 reads YYDKDF (reference sequence). The CDR3 protein is CATSRGHRDRTYNEQFF. The CDR3 region has the DNA TGTGCCACCAGCAGAGGGCACCGGGACAGGACTTACAATGAGCAGTTCTTC.

This chain connects TRBV27 to TRBJ2-7, with 9 bases fitting TRBD1. V lost 6 bases to trimming and J lost 4 bases; unmatched junction nucleotides: 10. The CDR3 loop spans 15 amino acids. Germline lookup yields CDR1 MNHEY and CDR2 SMNVEV (reference sequence). CDR3 sequence reads: CASRRQGGLVYEQYF. The CDR3 coding sequence is TGTGCCAGCAGACGACAGGGGGGCCTTGTTTACGAGCAGTACTTC.

The chain carries TRBV27 and TRBJ1-2; 7 positions match TRBD1. The germline CDR1 and CDR2 sequences are MNHEY and SMNVEV (reference sequence). The J segment lost 4 bases and the V segment lost 1 base, leaving 15 bases of the junction unmatched. The CDR3 loop spans 18 amino acids. DNA of the CDR3: TGTGCCAGCAGTTTATACGGGACAGAGGGCTCTCTCCGCTATGGCTACACCTTC. This encodes CASSLYGTEGSLRYGYTF.

The sample holds a few counts of this clonotype. The rearrangement links TRBV20-1 to TRBJ2-7; a weak D match, TRBD2 (6 bases). Trimming removed 3 bases from V and 2 bases from J, with 14 bases in between. Germline V lookup: CDR1 DFQATT, CDR2 SNEGSKA (reference sequence). CDR3 size: 14 residues. CDR3 loop: CSARVGRGTYEQYF. The CDR3 nucleotides read TGCAGTGCTAGGGTGGGGCGGGGAACCTACGAGCAGTACTTC.

CDR3 protein: CATSSGRAGQPQHF. As DNA, the CDR3 is TGTGCCACCAGCAGTGGCAGGGCGGGCCAGCCCCAGCATTTT. The chain combines TRBV15 with TRBJ1-5, with a tentative D call TRBD1 (5 bases). CDR1 and CDR2 from the germline V gene are LNHNV and YYDKDF (reference sequence). This CDR3 region has 14 residues. V was trimmed by 3 bases and J by 7 bases, leaving 13 bases between them.

This clonotype has just a few counts. J is TRBJ2-2 and V is TRBV7-9, with 8 nucleotides matching TRBD1. CDR3 length: 16 amino acids. Germline values: CDR1 SEHNR, CDR2 FQNEAQ (reference sequence). V trimming: 0 bases; J trimming: 5 bases; junction bases outside the gene matches: 5. The CDR3 loop is CASSLAWTGRTGELFF. For the CDR3, the DNA is TGTGCCAGCAGCTTAGCCTGGACAGGGCGAACCGGGGAGCTGTTTTTT.

The genes are TRBV12-3 or TRBV12-4 and TRBJ2-3, with 9 positions matching TRBD2. CDR3 length equals 17 residues. The junction had 16 bases not matched to a gene; V was cut back by 7 bases and J by 5 bases. The CDR3 nucleotides read TGTGCCAGCACCCTTGAGGGATTAGCGGGAGACGGAGATACGCAGTATTTT. This sequence encodes CASTLEGLAGDGDTQYF.

CDR3 sequence reads: CSARRLAGVALETQYF. CDR3 in DNA: TGCAGTGCTCGCCGACTAGCGGGGGTCGCGCTAGAGACCCAGTACTTC. V usage is TRBV20-1 and J usage is TRBJ2-5, with 12 bases aligning to TRBD2. The V gene end was trimmed by 5 bases and the J gene end by 4 bases; junction bases not matched to a gene: 11. This CDR3 region has 16 residues. Germline V CDR1 and CDR2: DFQATT, SNEGSKA (reference sequence).

This clonotype was counted between two and nine times. J is TRBJ2-7 and V is TRBV6-1; D uncertain. V dropped 2 bases and J dropped 3 bases, with 8 bases sitting between them. This CDR3 is 13 amino acids long. Germline V gene sequence: CDR1 MNHNS, CDR2 SASEGT. CDR3 sequence (DNA): TGTGCCAGCAGTGAAAGTTCCGTCTACGAGCAGTACTTC. Amino acids: CASSESSVYEQYF.

The rearrangement links TRBV12-3 or TRBV12-4 to TRBJ1-2; 10 nucleotides align to TRBD1. Germline trimming cut 5 bases from V and 5 bases from J; bases unmatched to any gene: 5. This CDR3 region has 14 residues. The CDR3 DNA reads TGTGCCAGCAGTGCCGGGACAGGGGATTATGGCTACACCTTC. Translated, it gives CASSAGTGDYGYTF.

This clonotype was detected only a few times. The rearrangement links TRBV7-8 to TRBJ2-1; D unclear. The CDR3 totals 13 residues. Germline assignment: CDR1 SGHVS and CDR2 FQNEAQ. V was clipped by 3 bases and J by 4 bases, with 7 bases between them. This CDR3 is CASSLVGYNEQFF. The CDR3 DNA is TGTGCCAGCAGCTTGGTGGGTTACAATGAGCAGTTCTTC.